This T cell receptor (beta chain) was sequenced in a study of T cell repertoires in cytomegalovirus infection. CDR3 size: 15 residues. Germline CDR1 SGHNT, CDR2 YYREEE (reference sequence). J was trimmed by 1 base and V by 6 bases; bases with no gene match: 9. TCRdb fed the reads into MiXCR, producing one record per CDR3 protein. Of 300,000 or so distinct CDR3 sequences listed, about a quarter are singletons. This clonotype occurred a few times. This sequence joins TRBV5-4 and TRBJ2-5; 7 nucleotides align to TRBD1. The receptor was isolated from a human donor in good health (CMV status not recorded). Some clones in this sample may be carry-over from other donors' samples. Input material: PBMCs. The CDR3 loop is CASTLRRDSQETQYF. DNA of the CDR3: TGTGCCAGCACCCTCCGCCGGGACAGCCAAGAGACCCAGTACTTC.